These 24 T cell receptor beta chains were all obtained from the same sample, sequenced in a study of T cells after yellow fever vaccination. TCRdb re-derived calls from the 5' RACE reads in MiXCR, one entry per CDR3 protein. The sample shows about 300,000 distinct CDR3 sequences, around 9.3% of them seen only once. The material was CD4+ T cells sorted from PBMCs, obtained 5 days after the yellow fever booster vaccination. Receptors were obtained from a man younger than 35 who received the YFV17D yellow fever vaccine.

This clonotype was observed a few times. J is TRBJ2-1 and V is TRBV7-2; no definite D call. The germline V and J ends were trimmed by 5 bases and 0 bases, with 17 bases remaining between them. The CDR3 has 17 residues. Germline CDR1 and CDR2: SGHTA and FQGNSA. CDR3 DNA sequence: TGTGCCAGCAGCCTTGCAGCCGGTTTTTCCTCCTACAATGAGCAGTTCTTC. It codes for CASSLAAGFSSYNEQFF.

This clonotype was seen only a few times. This rearrangement joins TRBV5-5 to TRBJ2-5; D gene uncertain. This CDR3 has 15 residues. V shed 0 bases and J shed 5 bases, with 14 bases lying between them. The germline V gene encodes CDR1 SGHKS and CDR2 YYEKEE (reference sequence). The CDR3 region has the DNA TGTGCCAGCAGCTTGGTACCAGGCCTTGGGGAGACCCAGTACTTC. Its translation is CASSLVPGLGETQYF.

This sequence joins TRBV11-3 and TRBJ2-3, with TRBD2 matching 9 bases. After removal of 5 bases from V and 5 bases from J, the junction contained 2 bases not matched to a gene. This CDR3 comprises 13 residues. Germline CDR1 reads SGHNT; CDR2 reads YENEEA. As DNA, the CDR3 is TGTGCCAGCAGCGCGGGGGGGGGAGATACGCAGTATTTT. Its protein product is CASSAGGGDTQYF.

The sample holds many counts of this clonotype. The rearrangement links TRBV11-2 to TRBJ2-3; 10 bases match TRBD2. V lost 1 base and J lost 1; bases outside the gene matches: 2. Per germline, CDR1 SGHAT and CDR2 FQNNGV. This CDR3 has 16 residues. CDR3 in DNA: TGTGCCAGCAGCTTAGCCCTAGCGGGGGGCACAGATACGCAGTATTTT. Translation gives CASSLALAGGTDTQYF.

The sample holds a few counts of this clonotype. The rearrangement links TRBV7-9 to TRBJ1-1; maybe TRBD1 (6 bases). The CDR3 runs to 14 residues. V lost 2 bases and J 1 base, leaving 8 bases between the germline ends. Germline-derived CDR1 and CDR2 are SEHNR and FQNEAQ (reference sequence). The CDR3 region is CASSLMGQNTEAFF. The CDR3 region has the DNA TGTGCCAGCAGCTTAATGGGACAGAACACTGAAGCTTTCTTT.

The rearrangement uses TRBV5-1 and TRBJ1-2; no definite D call. Trimming took off 1 base at V and 0 bases at J, with 7 bases between the two ends. In germline, CDR1 is SGHRS, CDR2 YFSETQ. The CDR3 runs 14 residues. The CDR3 nucleotides read TGCGCCAGCAGCTTGACAGTACCTAACTATGGCTACACCTTC. Amino acids: CASSLTVPNYGYTF.

The chain uses TRBV19 and TRBJ2-2; either TRBD1 or TRBD2 may supply D (5 bases each). The CDR3 totals 15 residues. Germline lookup yields CDR1 LNHDA and CDR2 SQIVND (reference sequence). Trimming removed 4 bases from V and 2 bases from J, with 11 bases in between. CDR3 bases: TGTGCCAGTAGTAGTTTCGGGGCAAACACCGGGGAGCTGTTTTTT. Residues: CASSSFGANTGELFF.

A note on this clonotype: A much larger clonotype is one base distant, so this may be a read error. The genes are TRBV3-1 and TRBJ1-1; D not certain. The CDR3 has 12 residues. CDR1 and CDR2 (germline): LGHDT, YNNKEL (reference sequence). V dropped 3 bases and J dropped 4 bases, with 6 bases sitting between them. The CDR3 coding sequence is TGTGCCAGCAGCCACGGGAGCACTGAAGCTTTCTTT. As protein: CASSHGSTEAFF.

The rearrangement joins TRBV29-1 to TRBJ1-2, with D uncertain. Germline V lookup: CDR1 SQVTM, CDR2 ANQGSEA. The CDR3 loop spans 13 amino acids. Trimming stripped 5 bases from V and 2 bases from J, with 12 bases between. DNA for the CDR3: TGCAGCGTTCGAGAGGAGGGAAACTATGGCTACACCTTC. Translation: CSVREEGNYGYTF.

The V gene is TRBV5-5, the J gene TRBJ2-7; TRBD1 matches at 9 bases. This CDR3 has 14 amino acids. The junction had 1 base not matched to a gene; V was cut back by 0 bases and J by 3 bases. Germline CDR1 and CDR2: SGHKS and YYEKEE (reference sequence). The CDR3 coding sequence is TGTGCCAGCAGCTTGGGGGGACAGGGCTACGAGCAGTACGTC. Protein sequence: CASSLGGQGYEQYV.

Only a few counts were recorded for this clonotype. This rearrangement joins TRBV15 to TRBJ1-6; the D is unclear. CDR3 length: 14 amino acids. Germline assignment: CDR1 LNHNV and CDR2 YYDKDF (reference sequence). V lost 1 base, J lost 10 bases, and 11 bases lay in between. In nucleotides, the CDR3 is TGTGCCACCAGCAGAGGCTCGCCGGGATCACCCCTCCACTTT. It codes for CATSRGSPGSPLHF.

The CDR3 spells CASSLYTGGEETQYF. The CDR3 DNA reads TGTGCCAGCAGCTTGTATACAGGGGGCGAAGAGACCCAGTACTTC. V is TRBV5-5 and J is TRBJ2-5; 9 nucleotides agree with TRBD1. Trimming took 1 base from V and 3 from J; bases not matched to a gene: 4. The CDR3 is 15 residues long. CDR1 is SGHKS, CDR2 YYEKEE, per germline (reference sequence).

This clonotype was found a few times. The V and J genes are TRBV20-1 and TRBJ2-5; 12 bases line up with TRBD2. The germline V gene has CDR1 DFQATT and CDR2 SNEGSKA (reference sequence). J gave up 5 bases and V 6 bases, and 4 bases lay outside the gene matches. The CDR3 has 13 amino acids. Here the CDR3 reads CSAWTSGVETQYF. The CDR3 DNA sequence: TGCAGTGCCTGGACTAGCGGGGTTGAGACCCAGTACTTC.

This clonotype was seen a handful of times. The chain has TRBV6-5 and TRBJ2-7, with D possibly matching TRBD1 (5 bases). In germline, CDR1 is MNHEY, CDR2 SVGAGI. Trimming pared 6 bases from V and 1 base from J, leaving 13 bases between. The CDR3 consists of 14 residues. The CDR3 sequence is CASRDSGRSYEQYV. The CDR3 DNA reads TGTGCCAGCAGAGACAGTGGCAGATCCTACGAGCAGTACGTC.

This clonotype was counted at least ten times. The chain uses TRBV7-8 and TRBJ1-1, with 12 bases aligning to TRBD1. The J segment lost 12 bases and the V segment lost 0 bases, leaving 2 bases of the junction unmatched. Germline V lookup: CDR1 SGHVS, CDR2 FQNEAQ. The CDR3 runs 13 residues. CDR3 residues: CASSLAGQGASFF. The DNA of the CDR3 is TGTGCCAGCAGCTTAGCGGGACAGGGGGCGTCTTTCTTT.

The chain has TRBV3-1 and TRBJ2-3, with TRBD2 identical over 9 bases. V lost 4 bases, J lost 6 bases, and 8 bases stayed unmatched. The CDR3 has 15 amino acids. Germline V gives CDR1 LGHDT, CDR2 YNNKEL (reference sequence). CDR3 loop: CASSRNSGGWDTQYF. The CDR3 bases are TGTGCCAGCAGCCGAAATAGCGGGGGATGGGATACGCAGTATTTT.

This clonotype was picked up a small number of times. This chain's CDR3 is CASSLGSGNQPQHF. The CDR3 nucleotides read TGTGCCAGCAGTTTGGGGAGTGGTAATCAGCCCCAGCATTTT. V and J are TRBV28 and TRBJ1-5; D gene uncertain. This CDR3 has 14 amino acids. The germline gives CDR1 MDHEN, CDR2 SYDVKM. Deletions cut 3 bases from V and 4 bases from J, with 10 bases between.

CDR3 nucleotide sequence: TGTGCCAGCAGCCAAGAGTGGGACAGGGGAAAAGAGCAGTACTTC. Translated, it gives CASSQEWDRGKEQYF. The rearrangement joins TRBV4-2 to TRBJ2-7; TRBD1 aligns across 10 bases. J gave up 7 bases and V 0 bases, and 6 bases lay outside the gene matches. CDR3 length: 15 residues. Germline loops: CDR1 LGHNA, CDR2 YNFKEQ.

The chain is built from TRBV4-1 and TRBJ2-5; a weak D match, TRBD2 (6 bases). This CDR3 spans 15 amino acids. Germline lookup yields CDR1 MGHRA and CDR2 YSYEKL. Trimming removed 1 base at V and 5 bases at J, with 14 bases between. The CDR3 DNA follows: TGCGCCAGCAGCCAAGCTCGGGGAGGTGGCGAGACCCAGTACTTC. Amino acids: CASSQARGGGETQYF.

The J gene is TRBJ1-5, the V gene TRBV20-1; D perhaps matches TRBD1 (6 bases). The CDR3 extends over 15 amino acids. CDR1 is DFQATT, CDR2 SNEGSKA, per germline (reference sequence). V lost 0 bases, J lost 4 bases, and 13 bases lay in between. The CDR3 nucleotides are TGCAGTGCTAGAGATGCGGGGGCCCTAAATCAGCCCCAGCATTTT. Translation gives CSARDAGALNQPQHF.

The rearrangement uses TRBV7-6 and TRBJ2-6, with 11 bases matching TRBD1. J was trimmed by 0 bases and V by 8 bases; bases with no gene match: 6. Germline V CDR1 and CDR2: SGHVS, FNYEAQ. There are 17 residues in the CDR3. DNA for the CDR3: TGTGCCAGCCCCCGCGGGACAGGGGGCTCTGGGGCCAACGTCCTGACTTTC. Amino acid sequence: CASPRGTGGSGANVLTF.

The table lists this clonotype with a count of one. This rearrangement joins TRBV5-1 to TRBJ1-2, with D perhaps matching TRBD1 (5 bases). V was trimmed by 5 bases and J by 7 bases, leaving 24 bases between them. CDR1 and CDR2 from the germline V gene are SGHRS and YFSETQ. This CDR3 has 16 residues. The CDR3: CASSNRRGSFSSGYTF. The CDR3 coding sequence is TGCGCCAGCAGTAATCGTCGGGGGTCCTTTTCCTCTGGCTACACCTTC.

J is TRBJ2-4 and V is TRBV20-1; 9 nucleotides match TRBD1. V gave up 3 bases and J gave up 0 bases; unmatched junction bases: 0. Per germline, CDR1 DFQATT and CDR2 SNEGSKA (reference sequence). CDR3 size: 14 residues. The CDR3 here is CSARDRGAKNIQYF. The CDR3, as DNA: TGCAGTGCTAGGGACAGGGGAGCCAAAAACATTCAGTACTTC.

This chain links TRBV9 with TRBJ2-1; D may be TRBD1 (7 bases). Per germline, CDR1 SGDLS and CDR2 YYNGEE. V was pared by 3 bases and J by 4 bases, with 26 bases between. The CDR3 consists of 19 residues. The CDR3: CASSAAGGAAGSKYNEQFF. CDR3 DNA sequence: TGTGCCAGCAGCGCCGCAGGGGGTGCGGCGGGGAGTAAATACAATGAGCAGTTCTTC. The variable domain in full, completed from reference TRBV9 and TRBJ2-1, reads DSGVTQTPKHLITATGQRVTLRCSPRSGDLSVYWYQQSLDQGLQFLIQYYNGEERAKGNILERFSAQQFPDLHSELNLSSLELGDSALYFCASSAAGGAAGSKYNEQFFGPGTRLTVL.